These 16 T cell receptor beta chains were all obtained from the same sample, sequenced in a study of Tregs in tolerant kidney transplant recipients. Measured with immunoSEQ multiplex PCR; TCRdb has only the in-frame clones, and not every one. The sample shows nearly 95,000 clones, approximately 94% of them seen only once. Sequences were derived from CD4+ T cells from blood, sampled before the transplant. Receptors were obtained from a human donor who received a combined kidney and bone marrow transplant.

V is TRBV5-4 and J is TRBJ2-5, with 7 bases aligning to TRBD1. CDR3 length: 14 residues. The trim removed 0 bases at V and 3 bases at J, leaving 2 bases unmatched. Germline CDR1 and CDR2: SGHNT and YYREEE (reference sequence). CDR3 nucleotide sequence: TGTGCCAGCAGCTTGGTGGGGACAGAAGAGACCCAGTACTTC. Translated, it gives CASSLVGTEETQYF.

The chain carries TRBV7-9 and TRBJ2-7, with a tentative D call TRBD1 (6 bases). V lost 3 bases and J lost 7, with 13 bases in between. The CDR3 runs 13 residues. Germline CDR1 and CDR2: SEHNR and FQNEAQ (reference sequence). CDR3 loop: CASSFSQGREQYF. For the CDR3, the DNA is TGTGCCAGCAGCTTTAGCCAGGGGCGTGAGCAGTACTTC.

The chain employs TRBV29-1 and TRBJ2-1; 8 bases line up with TRBD1. J lost 7 bases, V lost 7 bases, and 12 bases had no gene match. The CDR3 has 14 amino acids. Germline CDR1 and CDR2: SQVTM and ANQGSEA. CDR3 nucleotides: TGCAGCGCCCGATCGGACAGGGAGGTGAATGAGCAGTTCTTC. Its protein is CSARSDREVNEQFF.

The V gene is TRBV9, the J gene TRBJ2-2; 9 bases align to TRBD2. Trimming at V came to 4 bases and at J to 0 bases, leaving 7 bases not matched to a gene. The CDR3 runs to 17 residues. Germline V gene sequence: CDR1 SGDLS, CDR2 YYNGEE. The CDR3 DNA reads as TGTGCCAGCAGCACAACTAGCGGGCCCGCGAACACCGGGGAGCTGTTTTTT. Amino acids: CASSTTSGPANTGELFF.

This chain uses TRBV5-8 with TRBJ2-1; D remains ambiguous. The CDR3 is 18 amino acids. The V end lost 6 bases, the J end lost 2 bases, and 24 bases lay between the germline ends. Germline V gene lookup returns CDR1 SGHTS and CDR2 YDEGEE. The DNA of the CDR3 is TGTGCCAGCACCCTGGTGGGCACACCAACCCCCACCTACAATGAGCAGTTCTTC. Its translation: CASTLVGTPTPTYNEQFF.

The V gene is TRBV11-3, the J gene TRBJ1-1, with D tentatively TRBD1 (6 bases). Per the germline V gene, CDR1 is SGHNT and CDR2 is YENEEA. V shed 5 bases and J shed 5 bases, with 24 bases lying between them. The CDR3 spans 17 residues. CDR3 sequence reads: CASSLIQGPGVNTEAFF. DNA for the CDR3: TGTGCCAGCAGCCTGATACAGGGACCAGGAGTAAATACTGAAGCTTTCTTT.

The CDR3 DNA reads TGTGCCACCAGCAGAGTTAGCGGGGCAAAAGAGACCCAGTACTTC. Amino acid sequence: CATSRVSGAKETQYF. The chain couples TRBV15 to TRBJ2-5; 8 bases are a match to TRBD2. The V gene's germline CDR1 is LNHNV and CDR2 YYDKDF (reference sequence). With V trimmed by 1 base and J by 3 bases, 4 bases remained unmatched. The CDR3 covers 15 residues.

The V and J genes are TRBV19 and TRBJ1-6; D remains ambiguous. Trimming shortened V by 0 bases and J by 7 bases, and 10 bases separated the two germline ends. The CDR3 is 15 residues long. In germline, CDR1 is LNHDA, CDR2 SQIVND (reference sequence). CDR3 loop: CASSIDGVPNSPLHF. CDR3 in DNA: TGTGCCAGTAGTATAGACGGAGTCCCAAATTCACCCCTCCACTTT.

DNA for the CDR3: TGTGCCAGCAGCCTAGGCGGGGCGGGCTTGCCCTACGAGCAGTACTTC. As protein: CASSLGGAGLPYEQYF. The V and J genes are TRBV7-6 and TRBJ2-7, with a weak D call TRBD2 (6 bases). V was cut by 5 bases and J by 2 bases, with 19 bases left in between. CDR1 and CDR2 from the germline V gene are SGHVS and FNYEAQ. CDR3 length: 16 residues.

The chain links TRBV11-2 to TRBJ2-5, with D possibly TRBD2 on 6 matching bases. The CDR3 spans 13 residues. The V end was cut by 2 bases, the J end by 4 bases, with 8 bases between. Looked up from germline, CDR1 is SGHAT and CDR2 is FQNNGV. The CDR3 here is CASSLPGGETQYF. Here the CDR3 DNA reads TGTGCCAGCAGCTTACCCGGGGGAGAGACCCAGTACTTC.

The chain joins TRBV7-9 to TRBJ2-2; the match to TRBD2 covers 7 bases. Germline V lookup: CDR1 SEHNR, CDR2 FQNEAQ (reference sequence). V shed 2 bases and J 4 bases; nucleotides not matched to a gene: 13. The CDR3 covers 18 residues. The CDR3 bases are TGTGCCAGCAGCTTATTAAGAATGGCTAGCGGAATCACCGGGGAGCTGTTTTTT. This codes for CASSLLRMASGITGELFF.

The chain is built from TRBV5-1 and TRBJ2-1; TRBD2 agrees at 12 bases. The CDR3 runs to 16 residues. Germline CDR1 SGHRS, CDR2 YFSETQ. Germline trimming cut 4 bases from V and 7 bases from J; bases unmatched to any gene: 9. The CDR3 is CASSIRLAGVGNEQFF. The CDR3 nucleotides are TGCGCCAGCAGCATCAGACTAGCGGGAGTCGGTAATGAGCAGTTCTTC.

The chain employs TRBV7-2 and TRBJ2-2, with 10 bases aligning to TRBD2. The CDR3 length is 16 residues. The ends lost 0 bases at V and 5 bases at J; junction bases unmatched: 3. Germline V gene lookup returns CDR1 SGHTA and CDR2 FQGNSA. The CDR3 nucleotides are TGTGCCAGCAGCTTAGCCAAACTAGCGGGGACCGGGGAGCTGTTTTTT. Its translation is CASSLAKLAGTGELFF.

This clone was seen once. V usage is TRBV19 and J usage is TRBJ2-1, with 7 bases aligning to TRBD2. This CDR3 has 14 amino acids. Germline V CDR1 and CDR2: LNHDA, SQIVND (reference sequence). V lost 10 bases to trimming and J lost 5 bases; unmatched junction nucleotides: 11. This chain's CDR3 is CATTRGRGNNEQFF. The CDR3 nucleotides read TGTGCCACCACGAGAGGGAGGGGAAACAATGAGCAGTTCTTC.

The genes are TRBV27 and TRBJ2-3, with D possibly TRBD1 on 7 matching bases. Trimming took 6 bases from V and 0 from J, leaving 10 bases between them. In germline, CDR1 is MNHEY, CDR2 SMNVEV (reference sequence). The CDR3 is 14 residues long. This CDR3 reads CASRQGTSTDTQYF. CDR3 sequence (DNA): TGTGCCAGCAGACAGGGGACTAGCACAGATACGCAGTATTTT.

V and J are TRBV27 and TRBJ1-4; D perhaps matches TRBD1 (5 bases). This CDR3 is 19 amino acids long. The ends were cut back, 5 bases at V and 0 bases at J, with 22 bases in the middle. Germline V gives CDR1 MNHEY, CDR2 SMNVEV (reference sequence). The CDR3 nucleotides read TGTGCCAGCAGTCGACTTGGGGGGACCCCGACTCCAACTAATGAAAAACTGTTTTTT. Translated, it gives CASSRLGGTPTPTNEKLFF.